The 32 T cell receptor beta chains listed next were all sequenced from one sample in a study of beta chain features in type 1 diabetes. The whole isolated RNA underwent reverse transcription, so sequencing captured expressed TCRB transcripts. Here immunoSEQ multiplex PCR was the method, and the copy in TCRdb shows in-frame clones only, minus some. Of roughly 42,000 clones listed, approximately 51% are singletons. Source material: stem cell memory CD4+ T cells from blood. Source of these receptors: a woman in her 30s in good health.

The V gene is TRBV6-5, the J gene TRBJ2-5; the D gene is possibly TRBD2 (5 bases). The CDR3 covers 15 residues. Germline assignment: CDR1 MNHEY and CDR2 SVGAGI. Trimming took 6 bases from V and 5 from J, leaving 19 bases between them. The CDR3 sequence is CASRPGPSGGETQYF. The CDR3 DNA sequence: TGTGCCAGCAGACCCGGACCTTCCGGCGGGGAGACCCAGTACTTC.

This chain uses TRBV5-1 with TRBJ2-2, with 7 bases lining up with TRBD2. The CDR3 runs to 14 residues. The germline CDR1 and CDR2 sequences are SGHRS and YFSETQ. The ends lost 4 bases at V and 1 base at J; junction bases unmatched: 1. Here the CDR3 reads CASSGGRNTGELFF. The CDR3 DNA reads TGCGCCAGCAGCGGCGGGAGGAACACCGGGGAGCTGTTTTTT.

V is TRBV4-2 and J is TRBJ1-2, with a weak D call TRBD1 (6 bases). The V gene's germline CDR1 is LGHNA and CDR2 YNFKEQ. The V gene lost 4 bases and the J gene lost 8 bases, with 14 bases spanning the gap. The CDR3 is 13 residues long. CDR3 DNA: TGTGCCAGCAGCCCCCCACAGGGATGGGGCTACACCTTC. This codes for CASSPPQGWGYTF.

There are a few counts of this clone. The chain is built from TRBV7-9 and TRBJ2-1; 8 bases are shared with TRBD2. The CDR3 sequence is 15 residues long. CDR1 is SEHNR, CDR2 FQNEAQ, per germline (reference sequence). Trimming cost V 2 bases and J 2 bases; bases outside gene matches: 2. CDR3 protein: CASSLSGRAYNEQFF. The DNA of the CDR3 is TGTGCCAGCAGCTTATCCGGGAGGGCCTACAATGAGCAGTTCTTC.

The rearrangement uses TRBV27 and TRBJ1-2; 8 positions match TRBD1. V shed 3 bases, J shed 4 bases, and the junction held 7 bases outside the gene matches. Germline CDR1 MNHEY, CDR2 SMNVEV (reference sequence). The CDR3 sequence is 15 residues long. The CDR3 coding sequence is TGTGCCAGCAGTTTCCGGACAGGGCGAGGCTATGGCTACACCTTC. It translates to CASSFRTGRGYGYTF.

This clone was seen only a few times. The rearrangement joins TRBV18 to TRBJ2-3; 9 positions agree with TRBD2. The trim removed 4 bases at V and 0 bases at J, leaving 8 bases unmatched. Germline assignment: CDR1 KGHSH and CDR2 LQKENI. The CDR3 consists of 17 residues. The CDR3 nucleotides are TGTGCCAGCTCACAACGGACTAGCGCCTCTAGCACAGATACGCAGTATTTT. Protein product: CASSQRTSASSTDTQYF. The full variable domain, completed using reference TRBV18 and TRBJ2-3, is NAGVMQNPRHLVRRRGQEARLRCSPMKGHSHVYWYRQLPEEGLKFMVYLQKENIIDESGMPKERFSAEFPKEGPSILRIQQVVRGDSAAYFCASSQRTSASSTDTQYFGPGTRLTVL.

The chain links TRBV7-2 to TRBJ2-5; 9 positions agree with TRBD2. Germline V CDR1 and CDR2: SGHTA, FQGNSA. J lost 3 bases, V lost 4 bases, and 12 bases had no gene match. The CDR3 consists of 17 residues. CDR3 DNA: TGTGCCAGCAGCTCGACCGCGACTAGCGGAGAGGAAGAGACCCAGTACTTC. The encoded protein is CASSSTATSGEEETQYF.

This clone was seen only once. V is TRBV5-1 and J is TRBJ2-3; TRBD2 agrees at 11 bases. This CDR3 comprises 16 residues. Germline V gene lookup returns CDR1 SGHRS and CDR2 YFSETQ. Trimming removed 0 bases from V and 2 bases from J; junction bases left unmatched: 2. The CDR3 here is CASSLGLAGTTDTQYF. The DNA of the CDR3 is TGCGCCAGCAGCTTGGGACTAGCGGGGACCACAGATACGCAGTATTTT.

CDR3 in amino acids: CASSEGTSVTYEQYF. Here the CDR3 DNA reads TGTGCCAGCAGTGAGGGGACTAGCGTAACCTACGAGCAGTACTTC. The V call is TRBV6-1, the J call TRBJ2-7; 10 bases match TRBD2. V was clipped by 3 bases and J by 2 bases; unmatched bases: 4. The germline V gene has CDR1 MNHNS and CDR2 SASEGT. CDR3 length: 15 amino acids.

V gene TRBV10-3 combines with J gene TRBJ1-2; D perhaps matches TRBD1 (5 bases). V was cut by 2 bases and J by 10 bases, with 11 bases left in between. The CDR3 loop spans 12 amino acids. Germline loops: CDR1 ENHRY, CDR2 SYGVKD. In nucleotides, the CDR3 is TGTGCCATCAGTGAGGGTCAGGGAACCTACACCTTC. Residues: CAISEGQGTYTF.

This clone was seen at least ten times. J is TRBJ2-4 and V is TRBV7-2, with D perhaps matching TRBD2 (6 bases). Germline V gene sequence: CDR1 SGHTA, CDR2 FQGNSA. The CDR3 extends over 13 amino acids. V was clipped by 0 bases and J by 8 bases, with 8 bases between them. The CDR3 loop reads CASSLARDDIQYF. The CDR3 DNA is TGTGCCAGCAGCTTAGCGCGGGACGACATTCAGTACTTC.

This clone was found once. The chain employs TRBV9 and TRBJ2-2, with a weak D call TRBD2 (6 bases). V was clipped by 0 bases and J by 4 bases, with 7 bases between them. The CDR3 totals 14 residues. In germline, CDR1 is SGDLS, CDR2 YYNGEE. The CDR3 spells CASSVASVTGELFF. CDR3 nucleotide sequence: TGTGCCAGCAGCGTAGCTAGCGTCACCGGGGAGCTGTTTTTT. Together with reference TRBV9 and TRBJ2-2, the CDR3 gives the full variable domain: DSGVTQTPKHLITATGQRVTLRCSPRSGDLSVYWYQQSLDQGLQFLIQYYNGEERAKGNILERFSAQQFPDLHSELNLSSLELGDSALYFCASSVASVTGELFFGEGSRLTVL.

The gene calls are TRBV29-1 and TRBJ1-1; D perhaps matches TRBD1 (5 bases). The germline V gene encodes CDR1 SQVTM and CDR2 ANQGSEA. V shed 7 bases and J shed 5 bases, with 14 bases lying between them. This CDR3 has 12 amino acids. The DNA for the CDR3 is TGCAGCGCCCCAGGGATGGGAACTGAAGCTTTCTTT. It encodes CSAPGMGTEAFF.

This clone was picked up a small number of times. V is TRBV29-1 and J is TRBJ2-1, with 10 bases aligning to TRBD2. The CDR3 is made up of 17 amino acids. Trimming at V came to 4 bases and at J to 7 bases, leaving 16 bases not matched to a gene. CDR1 is SQVTM, CDR2 ANQGSEA, per germline. CDR3 sequence (DNA): TGCAGCGTTGGCCCTGGGGCTAGCGGGAGTTGGCGAAATGAGCAGTTCTTC. Amino acids: CSVGPGASGSWRNEQFF.

The CDR3 region is CASSPRGLAGYTGELFF. CDR3 sequence (DNA): TGTGCCAGCAGCCCGAGAGGACTAGCGGGGTACACCGGGGAGCTGTTTTTT. The chain combines TRBV7-2 with TRBJ2-2; TRBD2 agrees at 12 bases. CDR1 and CDR2 (germline): SGHTA, FQGNSA. V dropped 5 bases and J dropped 3; count of bases not matched to a gene: 7. CDR3 length: 17 residues. Supplemented by reference TRBV7-2 and TRBJ2-2, the full variable domain reads GAGVSQSPSNKVTEKGKDVELRCDPISGHTALYWYRQSLGQGLEFLIYFQGNSAPDKSGLPSDRFSAERTGGSVSTLTIQRTQQEDSAVYLCASSPRGLAGYTGELFFGEGSRLTVL.

A single count supports this clone. V is TRBV4-2 and J is TRBJ2-7; D is uncertain. Deletions cut 3 bases from V and 0 bases from J, with 6 bases between. Germline-derived CDR1 and CDR2 are LGHNA and YNFKEQ. The CDR3 extends over 13 amino acids. The CDR3 loop reads CASSQSASYEQYF. As DNA, the CDR3 is TGTGCCAGCAGCCAGAGCGCCTCCTACGAGCAGTACTTC.

The V gene is TRBV28, the J gene TRBJ2-5, with 11 bases matching TRBD2. Trimming took 4 bases from V and 5 from J; bases not matched to a gene: 9. The germline gives CDR1 MDHEN, CDR2 SYDVKM. The length of the CDR3 is 16 residues. The CDR3 sequence is CASSSPLAGVSETQYF. The CDR3 nucleotides are TGTGCCAGCAGTTCTCCACTAGCGGGAGTAAGTGAGACCCAGTACTTC.

A few counts support this clone. The V gene is TRBV2, the J gene TRBJ1-2; the D gene is possibly TRBD1 (6 bases). The germline V and J ends were trimmed by 6 bases and 4 bases, with 12 bases remaining between them. The V gene's germline CDR1 is SNHLY and CDR2 FYNNEI. The CDR3 totals 13 residues. CDR3 nucleotides: TGTGCCAGCAGGGGGACATTTGGCTATGGCTACACCTTC. It codes for CASRGTFGYGYTF.

This chain uses TRBV4-3 with TRBJ2-1; 11 nucleotides line up with TRBD2. Germline CDR1 reads LGHNA; CDR2 reads YSLEER. The CDR3 is made up of 16 amino acids. V lost 4 bases, J lost 10 bases, and 12 bases stayed unmatched. The CDR3 bases are TGCGCCAGCAGCCTCCCAGGGGCTAGCGGGAGGACAGAGCAGTTCTTC. It translates to CASSLPGASGRTEQFF.

The rearrangement joins TRBV14 to TRBJ2-7; 7 bases are a match to TRBD2. V lost 3 bases to trimming and J lost 2 bases; unmatched junction nucleotides: 10. CDR1 and CDR2 (germline): SGHDN, FVKESK. This CDR3 is built from 16 residues. CDR3: CASSQVNWRGTYEQYF. DNA for the CDR3: TGTGCCAGCAGCCAGGTGAACTGGCGGGGGACCTACGAGCAGTACTTC.

J is TRBJ2-1 and V is TRBV28, with 8 bases aligning to TRBD2. This CDR3 is 15 amino acids long. V trimming: 4 bases; J trimming: 4 bases; junction bases outside the gene matches: 6. CDR1 MDHEN and CDR2 SYDVKM come from the germline V gene. The CDR3 protein is CASSSGTRSYNEQFF. The DNA for the CDR3 is TGTGCCAGCAGTTCCGGGACTAGGAGTTACAATGAGCAGTTCTTC.

V and J are TRBV2 and TRBJ2-3; 8 bases agree with TRBD1. CDR3 length: 17 amino acids. Trimming at V came to 2 bases and at J to 3 bases, leaving 10 bases not matched to a gene. Germline V CDR1 and CDR2: SNHLY, FYNNEI. The CDR3 region is CASSEFSRGLGTDTQYF. In DNA form, the CDR3 reads TGTGCCAGCAGTGAATTCAGCAGGGGGCTGGGGACAGATACGCAGTATTTT.

This rearrangement joins TRBV10-3 to TRBJ2-1, with 8 bases matching TRBD2. The CDR3 runs to 12 residues. Trimming cost V 2 bases and J 13 bases; bases outside gene matches: 4. Germline-derived CDR1 and CDR2 are ENHRY and SYGVKD. Here the CDR3 reads CAISETSGYQFF. CDR3 bases: TGTGCCATCAGTGAGACTAGCGGTTACCAGTTCTTC.

This clone was found a few times. The chain joins TRBV10-3 to TRBJ2-7; 13 positions match TRBD2. This CDR3 has 14 amino acids. Germline assignment: CDR1 ENHRY and CDR2 SYGVKD. The V gene end was trimmed by 11 bases and the J gene end by 7 bases; junction bases not matched to a gene: 11. CDR3: CAVQRTSGSQEQYF. CDR3 sequence (DNA): TGTGCCGTCCAGAGGACTAGCGGGAGTCAAGAGCAGTACTTC.

In DNA, the CDR3 is TGTGCCAGCAGCTCCTCAGGCGGGAGGTCACGGGAGCAGTTCTTC. As protein: CASSSSGGRSREQFF. The chain is built from TRBV11-2 and TRBJ2-1, with TRBD2 matching over 8 bases. Germline CDR1 is SGHAT and CDR2 is FQNNGV. The CDR3 contains 15 residues. The V segment lost 4 bases and the J segment 10 bases; nucleotides outside the gene matches: 12.

The table lists this clone with a few counts. The V gene is TRBV25-1, the J gene TRBJ1-4, with 9 bases identical to TRBD1. The junction had 7 bases not matched to a gene; V was cut back by 1 base and J by 4 bases. Germline V lookup: CDR1 MGHDK, CDR2 SYGVNS. The CDR3 is 17 residues long. The chain's CDR3 is CASSESDRGLGNEKLFF. CDR3 sequence (DNA): TGTGCCAGCAGTGAATCGGACAGGGGCCTGGGTAATGAAAAACTGTTTTTT. The whole variable domain, filled in from reference TRBV25-1 and TRBJ1-4, reads EADIYQTPRYLVIGTGKKITLECSQTMGHDKMYWYQQDPGMELHLIHYSYGVNSTEKGDLSSESTVSRIRTEHFPLTLESARPSHTSQYLCASSESDRGLGNEKLFFGSGTQLSVL.

This clone was seen only a few times. This chain joins TRBV9 and TRBJ1-2; no clear D gene. This CDR3 is built from 13 residues. Trimming pared 7 bases from V and 0 bases from J, leaving 10 bases between. Germline V lookup: CDR1 SGDLS, CDR2 YYNGEE. CDR3 amino acids: CASGEPSNYGYTF. CDR3 DNA: TGTGCCAGCGGAGAGCCCTCTAACTATGGCTACACCTTC.

The chain recombines TRBV29-1 with TRBJ2-7; TRBD2 agrees at 12 bases. From germline, CDR1 is SQVTM and CDR2 ANQGSEA. The V and J ends lost 7 bases and 6 bases, in that order; junction bases with no gene match: 7. The length of the CDR3 is 13 residues. The chain's CDR3 is CSGGLAGSGEQYF. CDR3 coding DNA: TGCAGCGGTGGACTAGCGGGATCCGGCGAGCAGTACTTC.

The J gene is TRBJ2-7, the V gene TRBV7-9; 8 bases fit TRBD1. V was clipped by 5 bases and J by 3 bases; unmatched bases: 9. Germline CDR1 SEHNR, CDR2 FQNEAQ (reference sequence). The CDR3 covers 15 residues. CDR3 DNA sequence: TGTGCCAGCAGCCCCCAAGGGGACAGGCGCTACGAGCAGTACTTC. Translating it yields CASSPQGDRRYEQYF.

This sequence joins TRBV7-2 and TRBJ2-7; D is possibly TRBD1 (5 bases). The CDR3 is made up of 14 amino acids. V was clipped by 0 bases and J by 3 bases, with 9 bases between them. Looked up from germline, CDR1 is SGHTA and CDR2 is FQGNSA. CDR3 sequence (DNA): TGTGCCAGCAGCTTAGCAAGGACAAACTACGAGCAGTACTTC. Its translation: CASSLARTNYEQYF.

The rearrangement links TRBV18 to TRBJ1-4, with TRBD1 identical over 9 bases. Losses at the gene ends were 3 bases for V and 5 bases for J; bases not matched to a gene: 4. CDR3 size: 15 residues. Germline CDR1 KGHSH, CDR2 LQKENI. CDR3 sequence reads: CASSPPGTGNEKLFF. CDR3 nucleotides: TGTGCCAGCTCACCCCCCGGGACAGGGAATGAAAAACTGTTTTTT.

This clone was recorded a few times. The chain links TRBV2 to TRBJ1-4, with D uncertain. Deletions cut 1 base from V and 8 bases from J, with 8 bases between. Per the germline V gene, CDR1 is SNHLY and CDR2 is FYNNEI. CDR3 length: 13 residues. The CDR3 spells CASSEGFEEKLFF. The CDR3 DNA reads as TGTGCCAGCAGTGAAGGGTTCGAGGAAAAACTGTTTTTT.